The present T cell receptor beta chain was sequenced within a study of tumor-infiltrating lymphocytes in primary liver carcinoma. Study information: There were roughly 3.65 to 7.13 million productive TCRbeta reads per sample, a yield similar across tissue types.

Study-level findings and limits: The study found tumor-adjacent and tumor-blood pairs overlapped less than tumor region pairs.

The template, approximately 500 ng total RNA, yielded TCR beta cDNA made with a constant-region primer. Modified slightly, ARM-PCR produced TCR beta libraries over three nested multiplex PCR rounds. TRBV1-TRBV30 forward primers paired with a C-beta reverse primer drove the first two PCR rounds, roughly 10 cycles each. Using its own MiXCR run on the multiplex PCR reads, TCRdb lists one record per CDR3 protein. The sample includes about 200,000 distinct CDR3 sequences, around four fifths seen only once; the top ten take roughly 18%. Unsorted bulk tissue, about 20-32 mg of it, served as the source for co-extraction of RNA and DNA. The CDR3 sequence is 13 residues long. The germline CDR1 and CDR2 sequences are SGHAT and FQDESV (reference sequence). With regard to this clonotype: What it binds is unknown. Sequence at one end of the junction differs from germline and may be a read error.

The receptor's source is a man between 35 and 55 years old with primary liver carcinoma and hepatitis B virus infection. The chain uses TRBV11-1 and TRBJ1-6; TRBD1 might be the D (5 bases). The specimen sequenced was tumor tissue from primary liver carcinoma. The CDR3 loop is CTSSRTLVSPFHF. In nucleotides, the CDR3 is TGTACCAGCAGTCGGACACTGGTTTCACCCTTCCACTTT. Variable domain in full (rest from reference TRBV11-1 and TRBJ1-6): EAEVAQSPRYKITEKSQAVAFWCDPISGHATLYWYRQILGQGPELLVQFQDESVVDDSQLPKDRFSAERLKGVDSTLKIQPAELGDSAMYLCTSSRTLVSPFHFGNGTRLTVT.